The next 21 T cell receptor beta chains were all read from a single sample in a study of blood T cells in healthy people across ages. Primers used in a second PCR of about 6 to 11 cycles were a sample-barcoded 5' primer and a J-beta primer mix. TCRdb re-called the 5' RACE reads through MiXCR, storing one row per CDR3 protein. The data contain approximately 1,000,000 distinct CDR3 sequences, 45% of them singletons. The sample taken for sequencing was blood. These receptors all stem from a woman aged 55-69 years in good health.

The chain uses TRBV27 and TRBJ2-2; 14 bases agree with TRBD2. Germline V CDR1 and CDR2: MNHEY, SMNVEV (reference sequence). The V and J ends lost 3 bases and 6 bases, in that order; junction bases with no gene match: 9. The CDR3 is 18 residues long. The CDR3 reads CASSFFGTSGRGAGELFF. In nucleotides, the CDR3 is TGTGCCAGCAGTTTCTTCGGGACTAGCGGGAGAGGCGCCGGGGAGCTGTTTTTT.

The gene calls are TRBV2 and TRBJ2-2, with D unclear. CDR3 size: 15 residues. Trimming pared 4 bases from V and 7 bases from J, leaving 16 bases between. Germline V gene lookup returns CDR1 SNHLY and CDR2 FYNNEI. The CDR3 sequence is CASSGRTTLSGELFF. Here the CDR3 DNA reads TGTGCCAGCAGTGGCCGTACGACGTTGAGCGGGGAGCTGTTTTTT.

The V call is TRBV7-2, the J call TRBJ2-7; 12 bases map to TRBD2. The germline CDR1 and CDR2 sequences are SGHTA and FQGNSA. This CDR3 spans 15 amino acids. The J segment lost 5 bases and the V segment lost 1 base, leaving 3 bases of the junction unmatched. This chain's CDR3 is CASSLVWTSGNEQYF. The CDR3 coding sequence is TGTGCCAGCAGCTTAGTTTGGACTAGCGGGAACGAGCAGTACTTC.

The table lists this clonotype with a few counts. The V and J genes are TRBV29-1 and TRBJ2-1; D is perhaps TRBD1 (6 bases). CDR1 SQVTM and CDR2 ANQGSEA come from the germline V gene. The CDR3 has 9 residues. V gave up 6 bases and J gave up 10 bases, with 7 bases separating them. In DNA form, the CDR3 reads TGCAGCGTAGGGACAGAGCAGTTCTTC. Translating it yields CSVGTEQFF.

This clonotype was recorded once. The V gene is TRBV28, the J gene TRBJ2-7; 7 positions match TRBD1. The CDR3 is 13 residues long. Trimming at V came to 6 bases and at J to 7 bases, leaving 9 bases not matched to a gene. In germline, CDR1 is MDHEN, CDR2 SYDVKM. DNA of the CDR3: TGTGCCAGCAGCGGACAGGTTTCTTTGGAGCAGTACTTC. It encodes CASSGQVSLEQYF.

This clonotype was counted a few times. V gene TRBV20-1 combines with J gene TRBJ2-5; TRBD2 aligns across 8 bases. Per germline, CDR1 DFQATT and CDR2 SNEGSKA (reference sequence). This CDR3 has 15 amino acids. The V segment lost 3 bases and the J segment 3 bases; nucleotides outside the gene matches: 9. CDR3 sequence reads: CSARGAGGRKETQYF. As DNA, the CDR3 is TGCAGTGCTAGGGGCGCAGGCGGGAGGAAAGAGACCCAGTACTTC.

V is TRBV20-1 and J is TRBJ2-1; 8 nucleotides align to TRBD1. CDR1 and CDR2 (germline): DFQATT, SNEGSKA (reference sequence). Unmatched junction bases numbered 10, after V lost 0 bases and J lost 6 bases. There are 16 residues in the CDR3. CDR3 in amino acids: CSARDASGQGPNEQFF. Written as DNA, the CDR3 is TGCAGTGCTAGAGATGCCTCCGGACAGGGACCCAATGAGCAGTTCTTC.

J is TRBJ2-5 and V is TRBV12-3 or TRBV12-4; D tentatively fits TRBD1 or TRBD2 (5 bases each). V gave up 3 bases and J gave up 2 bases, with 10 bases separating them. The CDR3 runs 14 residues. DNA of the CDR3: TGTGCCAGCAGTTTCGGGACCTTTCAAGAGACCCAGTACTTC. Translated: CASSFGTFQETQYF.

The V call is TRBV6-5, the J call TRBJ1-2; D might be TRBD1 (5 bases). This CDR3 has 14 residues. Germline loops: CDR1 MNHEY, CDR2 SVGAGI. Trimming left V 7 bases short and J 2 bases short, with 14 bases between. Here the CDR3 reads CASKLTDSNYGYTF. The CDR3, as DNA: TGTGCCAGCAAGCTGACAGACTCGAACTATGGCTACACCTTC.

This clonotype was found a few times. The chain has TRBV28 and TRBJ2-7; TRBD1 might be the D (6 bases). The CDR3 loop spans 15 amino acids. The V gene lost 6 bases and the J gene lost 1 base, with 16 bases spanning the gap. From germline, CDR1 is MDHEN and CDR2 SYDVKM. The CDR3 loop reads CASRKGEQGSYEQYF. The DNA of the CDR3 is TGTGCCAGCAGAAAAGGGGAACAGGGATCCTACGAGCAGTACTTC.

This clonotype was seen only a few times. The chain is built from TRBV19 and TRBJ2-2; D possibly corresponds to TRBD1 (6 bases). There are 15 residues in the CDR3. V was cut by 6 bases and J by 7 bases, with 18 bases left in between. The germline gives CDR1 LNHDA, CDR2 SQIVND (reference sequence). The DNA for the CDR3 is TGTGCCAGTAGCAGTCCCGGGACATTGATCGGGGAGCTGTTTTTT. Translation gives CASSSPGTLIGELFF.

The table lists this clonotype with a count of one. The V and J genes are TRBV9 and TRBJ2-7; 8 positions agree with TRBD2. The V segment lost 3 bases and the J segment 7 bases; nucleotides outside the gene matches: 15. The CDR3 runs to 16 residues. The germline V gene has CDR1 SGDLS and CDR2 YYNGEE. The CDR3 loop is CASSADLAGGLNEQYF. As DNA, the CDR3 is TGTGCCAGCAGCGCTGATCTGGCGGGAGGCTTGAATGAGCAGTACTTC.

In this sample, this clonotype turned up a few times. This rearrangement joins TRBV7-2 to TRBJ2-5; unclear D gene. V lost 3 bases and J 0 bases, leaving 11 bases between the germline ends. In germline, CDR1 is SGHTA, CDR2 FQGNSA. CDR3 size: 15 residues. CDR3 DNA: TGTGCCAGCAGCTTTGGGCACGGGTACCAAGAGACCCAGTACTTC. Amino acids: CASSFGHGYQETQYF.

This clonotype has more than one count but fewer than ten. This chain connects TRBV6-6 to TRBJ2-7, with 12 bases that match TRBD2. V trimming: 7 bases; J trimming: 6 bases; junction bases outside the gene matches: 16. Germline CDR1 MNHNY, CDR2 SVGAGI (reference sequence). The CDR3 spans 17 residues. CDR3 in DNA: TGTGCCAGCACCCACGGGGCTAGCGGGAGGGCCAAGCTCGAGCAGTACTTC. Protein product: CASTHGASGRAKLEQYF.

V usage is TRBV12-3 or TRBV12-4 and J usage is TRBJ2-1; 14 positions agree with TRBD2. V shed 6 bases, J shed 8 bases, and the junction held 3 bases outside the gene matches. The CDR3 is 14 residues long. The CDR3 region is CASRGTSGSYEQFF. As DNA, the CDR3 is TGTGCCAGCAGGGGGACTAGCGGGAGTTATGAGCAGTTCTTC.

This clonotype was observed a few times. The chain is built from TRBV18 and TRBJ2-7; 7 bases align to TRBD2. V gave up 1 base and J gave up 6 bases; unmatched junction bases: 9. The CDR3 length is 15 residues. Germline V CDR1 and CDR2: KGHSH, LQKENI. In DNA form, the CDR3 reads TGTGCCAGCTCACCACGTCGCGGGAGCATTGGCGAGCAGTACTTC. The encoded protein is CASSPRRGSIGEQYF.

The rearrangement uses TRBV27 and TRBJ2-5; D call uncertain. The V gene's germline CDR1 is MNHEY and CDR2 SMNVEV (reference sequence). With 7 bases removed from V and 1 base from J, the gap between germline ends came to 7 bases. This CDR3 has 12 amino acids. CDR3 residues: CASKGSQETQYF. CDR3 bases: TGTGCCAGCAAAGGGTCCCAAGAGACCCAGTACTTC.

The genes are TRBV12-3 or TRBV12-4 and TRBJ2-4; D unclear. CDR3 length: 12 amino acids. V lost 0 bases, J lost 13 bases, and 10 bases lay in between. The CDR3 bases are TGTGCCAGCAGTTTAGCCGGGCAAGGGCAGTACTTC. Translating gives CASSLAGQGQYF.

The V gene is TRBV27, the J gene TRBJ2-7, with 9 bases identical to TRBD2. J gave up 0 bases and V 5 bases, and 5 bases lay outside the gene matches. The CDR3 sequence is 15 residues long. CDR1 is MNHEY, CDR2 SMNVEV, per germline (reference sequence). In DNA form, the CDR3 reads TGTGCCAGCAGTCCGGCTAGCGGGGACTCCTACGAGCAGTACTTC. It is translated as CASSPASGDSYEQYF.

The rearrangement uses TRBV24-1 and TRBJ2-5; perhaps TRBD1 as D (7 bases). The germline V and J ends were trimmed by 2 bases and 4 bases, with 13 bases remaining between them. Per the germline V gene, CDR1 is KGHDR and CDR2 is SFDVKD. The length of the CDR3 is 15 residues. CDR3 region: CATSDSPGGGETQYF. In DNA, the CDR3 is TGTGCCACCAGTGATTCTCCAGGGGGAGGAGAGACCCAGTACTTC.

The chain couples TRBV12-3 or TRBV12-4 to TRBJ2-7; D possibly matches TRBD1 or TRBD2 (5 bases each). The CDR3 loop spans 15 amino acids. V dropped 6 bases and J dropped 2 bases, with 17 bases sitting between them. Written as DNA, the CDR3 is TGTGCCAGCAGGTCGTCGAGGGGCAACCCCTACGAGCAGTACTTC. As protein: CASRSSRGNPYEQYF.